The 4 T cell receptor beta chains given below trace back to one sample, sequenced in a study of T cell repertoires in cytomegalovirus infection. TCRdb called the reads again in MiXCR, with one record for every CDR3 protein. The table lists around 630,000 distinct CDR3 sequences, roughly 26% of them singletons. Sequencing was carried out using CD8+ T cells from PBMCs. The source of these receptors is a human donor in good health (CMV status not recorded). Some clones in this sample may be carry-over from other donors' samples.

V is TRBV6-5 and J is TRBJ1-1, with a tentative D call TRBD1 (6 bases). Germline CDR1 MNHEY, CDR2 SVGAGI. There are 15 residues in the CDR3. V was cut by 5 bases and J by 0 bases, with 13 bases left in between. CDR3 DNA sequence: TGTGCCAGCAGTCCTCGGACAGCCATGAACACTGAAGCTTTCTTT. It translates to CASSPRTAMNTEAFF.

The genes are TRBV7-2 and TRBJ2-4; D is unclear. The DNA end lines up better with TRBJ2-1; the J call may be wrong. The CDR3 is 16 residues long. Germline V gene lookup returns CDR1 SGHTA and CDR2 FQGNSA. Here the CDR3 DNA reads TGTGCCAGCAGCTTTAGCCAGGACCCTTTTAAAAACATTCAGTTCTTC. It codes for CASSFSQDPFKNIQFF.

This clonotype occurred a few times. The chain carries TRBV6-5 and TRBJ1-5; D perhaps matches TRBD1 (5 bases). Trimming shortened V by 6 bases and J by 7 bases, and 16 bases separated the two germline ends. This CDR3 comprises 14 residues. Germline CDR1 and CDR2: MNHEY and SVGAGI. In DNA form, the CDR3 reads TGTGCCAGCAGCCCCTCAGCGGGGGACCAGCCCCAGCATTTT. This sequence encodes CASSPSAGDQPQHF.

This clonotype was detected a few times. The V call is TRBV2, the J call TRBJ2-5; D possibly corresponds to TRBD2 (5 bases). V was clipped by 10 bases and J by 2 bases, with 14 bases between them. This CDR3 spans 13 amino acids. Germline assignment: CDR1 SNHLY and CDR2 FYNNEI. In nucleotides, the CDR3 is TGTGCCACCCCCCCGGGAACGCAAGAGACCCAGTACTTC. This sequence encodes CATPPGTQETQYF. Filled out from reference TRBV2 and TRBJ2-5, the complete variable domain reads EPEVTQTPSHQVTQMGQEVILRCVPISNHLYFYWYRQILGQKVEFLVSFYNNEISEKSEIFDDQFSVERPDGSNFTLKIRSTKLEDSAMYFCATPPGTQETQYFGPGTRLLVL.